This T cell receptor beta chain was profiled in a study of cytomegalovirus exposure and HLA in healthy donors. Broader study findings: In a later analysis, HLA-associated TCR beta chains were more clonally expanded than equally common others.

Germline trimming cut 4 bases from V and 4 bases from J; bases unmatched to any gene: 6. The germline V gene encodes CDR1 SEHNR and CDR2 FQNEAQ (reference sequence). CDR3 length equals 15 residues. Researchers ran the PCR with 60 Vbeta and 13 Jbeta primers. Clones were sequenced by immunoSEQ multiplex PCR, and TCRdb holds only the in-frame ones, with some missing. Here the sample spans more than 150,000 clones, roughly three quarters being singletons. As concerns this clone: Antigen specificity is unknown.

This clonotype was sampled from a woman under 40 in good health and CMV-seropositive. The chain has TRBV7-9 and TRBJ2-2, with 7 positions matching TRBD1. Material for sequencing was PBMCs. The CDR3 DNA is TGTGCCAGCAGCTCGACAGGGTCTGGCACCGGGGAGCTGTTTTTT. Protein: CASSSTGSGTGELFF.